This T cell receptor (beta chain) was profiled in a study of cytomegalovirus exposure and HLA in healthy donors. Study results and caveats: Reports credit the classifier with highly specific, highly sensitive diagnosis of cytomegalovirus status. There were some public TCRs occurring in many donors, but most TCR sequences were rare.

CDR3 size: 13 residues. CDR1 SEHNR and CDR2 FQNEAQ come from the germline V gene (reference sequence). Trimming removed 5 bases from V and 7 bases from J; junction bases left unmatched: 5. Comments on this clone: What it binds is unknown.

The PCR contained 60 Vbeta and 13 Jbeta primers. Sequencing was performed with immunoSEQ multiplex PCR; in TCRdb, only in-frame clones are kept and a portion is missing. The sample includes around 33,000 clones. Sequenced sample: PBMCs. The chain uses TRBV7-9 and TRBJ2-1; TRBD1 matches 7 bases. This TCR came from a man aged 35 to 55 in good health and CMV-seronegative. Here the CDR3 reads CASSVNRGNEQFF. The CDR3 DNA follows: TGTGCCAGCAGCGTAAACAGGGGTAATGAGCAGTTCTTC.